This T cell receptor beta chain was documented in a study of blood T cell repertoires in COVID-19. Study background: PBMCs, B-cell-depleted T cells, or T cells provided the cDNA or gDNA that made up the material.

Germline CDR1 MNHEY, CDR2 SVGAGI. CDR3 length: 15 residues. J gave up 9 bases and V 5 bases, and 7 bases lay outside the gene matches. The protocol was immunoSEQ multiplex PCR, while the TCRdb copy is restricted to in-frame clones and leaves out a portion. Of tens of thousands of clones listed, approximately 84% are singletons. Material for sequencing was peripheral blood. This clonotype was sampled from a man between 65 and 79 years old with acute or convalescent COVID-19. This rearrangement joins TRBV6-5 to TRBJ2-1; 13 bases match TRBD2. Written as DNA, the CDR3 is TGTGCCAGCAGTCCCGGACTAGCGGGAGTGGCTGAGCAGTTCTTC. Translated, it gives CASSPGLAGVAEQFF.